This TCR beta chain was recorded in a study of neurological immune-mediated disorders. Study outcomes and limitations: Expansion of TCR clones was greatest in HTLV-1-associated myelopathy and smallest in multiple sclerosis, where it fell below that of healthy controls.

Comments on this clonotype: The antigen remains undetermined. A junction boundary mismatches the germline segment, possibly from a read error.

Per sequencing run, 15-18 subjects together gave over 170 million TCR-beta sequences. MiXCR, applied by TCRdb to the 5' RACE reads, yields one record per CDR3 protein. Among 81,000 or so distinct CDR3 sequences listed, roughly 13% were seen once. The time point was: longitudinal time-point 2. This CDR3 is 15 amino acids long. The V gene's germline CDR1 is ENHRY and CDR2 SYGVKD. The sequencing input was PBMCs. This receptor was obtained from a female donor with HTLV-1-associated myelopathy (HAM/TSP). The V gene is TRBV10-3, the J gene TRBJ1-2; 7 bases are a match to TRBD1. DNA of the CDR3: TGTGCCAACAGTTCACCGTTTACAGGGGAATCTGGCTACACCTTC. Amino acids: CANSSPFTGESGYTF.